The clone carrying this TCR beta chain was counted a few times. The target antigen is unknown. Germline values: CDR1 ENHRY, CDR2 SYGVKD. The length of the CDR3 is 12 residues. V was pared by 10 bases and J by 1 base, with 8 bases between. For the second PCR, which ran for about 6 to 11 cycles, a sample-barcoded 5' primer and a J-beta primer mix were used. TCRdb reanalysed the 5' RACE reads using MiXCR and keeps one entry per CDR3 protein. In the table there are hundreds of thousands of distinct CDR3 sequences, 45% to 50% of which are singletons. This entry comes from a study of blood T cells in healthy people across ages. General study results and limits: Naive T cell percentage by flow cytometry tracked strongly with beta diversity. From one million sequenced T cells, diversity estimates were lower bounds.

Isolated per sample were at least 6 million PBMCs. The sequencing sample was made of blood. V is TRBV10-3 and J is TRBJ2-1, with a tentative D call TRBD1 (5 bases). The clonotype originates from a woman in her fifties or sixties in good health. This CDR3 reads CATQGSYNEQFF. The CDR3 nucleotides read TGTGCCACCCAGGGTTCCTACAATGAGCAGTTCTTC.